These 8 T cell receptor beta chains were all obtained from the same sample, sequenced in a study of Tregs in tolerant kidney transplant recipients (dated by TCRdb to the late 2010s). These receptors lack a known antigen. The time point label corresponds to: blood sample drawn before combined kidney and bone marrow transplant. For bulk CFSE mixed lymphocyte reactions, CFSE-labeled recipient PBMCs were cocultured for approximately six days with irradiated donor PBMCs and were then stained for CD3/CD4/CD8 and FACS-sorted. The library relied on the immunoSEQ multiplex PCR assay. TCRdb mirrors the immuneACCESS table, restricted to in-frame sequences. Some clones are absent from its copies; in checked studies, under half trace to an unresolved V gene, and the reason for the others is unknown. The table for this sample lists fewer than 20,000 clones; approximately 55% of them were counted only once. About 3% of the sample rests with the top ten.

Material: CD4+ T cells from blood cultured with allogeneic cells, obtained before the transplant. These receptors originate from a human patient who received a combined kidney and bone marrow transplant.

This chain connects TRBV5-4 to TRBJ2-5; D is unresolved. V lost 0 bases and J lost 7, with 7 bases in between. The length of the CDR3 is 12 residues. Germline values: CDR1 SGHNT, CDR2 YYREEE (reference sequence). The CDR3 sequence is CASSLGPGTQYF. In DNA form, the CDR3 reads TGTGCCAGCAGCTTGGGCCCGGGGACCCAGTACTTC. The whole variable domain, remainder taken from reference TRBV5-4 and TRBJ2-5, is ETGVTQSPTHLIKTRGQQVTLRCSSQSGHNTVSWYQQALGQGPQFIFQYYREEENGRGNFPPRFSGLQFPNYSSELNVNALELDDSALYLCASSLGPGTQYFGPGTRLLVL.

This clone was seen only a few times. The V gene is TRBV5-1, the J gene TRBJ2-1; D remains unclear. The V end lost 0 bases, the J end lost 2 bases, and 6 bases lay between the germline ends. CDR1 is SGHRS, CDR2 YFSETQ, per germline. The CDR3 contains 14 residues. The DNA of the CDR3 is TGCGCCAGCAGCTTGGGGAGCCCCTACAATGAGCAGTTCTTC. As protein: CASSLGSPYNEQFF.

The chain has TRBV2 and TRBJ1-1; D gene ambiguous. The CDR3 runs 12 residues. Germline V CDR1 and CDR2: SNHLY, FYNNEI. V was trimmed by 2 bases and J by 8 bases, leaving 9 bases between them. CDR3 loop: CASSERALEAFF. The CDR3 nucleotides are TGTGCCAGCAGTGAAAGAGCCCTCGAAGCTTTCTTT.

The CDR3, as DNA: TGTGCCAGCAGCTTAGGGACAGGGGTAGAGACCCAGTACTTC. Protein product: CASSLGTGVETQYF. The chain employs TRBV7-8 and TRBJ2-5, with 9 bases matching TRBD1. Germline V gives CDR1 SGHVS, CDR2 FQNEAQ. The CDR3 extends over 14 amino acids. V trimming: 1 base; J trimming: 4 bases; junction bases outside the gene matches: 1.

The chain has TRBV6-6 and TRBJ1-5; D remains unclear. Between the trimmed V and J ends, which lost 2 bases and 10 bases, there was a span of 12 bases. The CDR3 is made up of 13 amino acids. Germline CDR1 MNHNY, CDR2 SVGAGI (reference sequence). The CDR3 is CASSYAFRVPQHF. In DNA form, the CDR3 reads TGTGCCAGCAGTTACGCTTTTCGGGTACCCCAGCATTTT.

This clone has just one count. This sequence joins TRBV28 and TRBJ2-2, with 10 bases matching TRBD1. V lost 5 bases, J lost 3 bases, and 3 bases stayed unmatched. This CDR3 is built from 15 residues. Germline loops: CDR1 MDHEN, CDR2 SYDVKM. CDR3 nucleotide sequence: TGTGCCAGCAGTAGGGACAGGGGTGACACCGGGGAGCTGTTTTTT. Protein: CASSRDRGDTGELFF.

The chain joins TRBV5-1 to TRBJ2-7; 12 bases agree with TRBD2. The CDR3 extends over 16 amino acids. Germline V gene data show CDR1 as SGHRS and CDR2 as YFSETQ. The ends lost 3 bases at V and 3 bases at J; junction bases unmatched: 7. The chain's CDR3 is CASSSRKTSGSYEQYF. The CDR3 nucleotides read TGCGCCAGCAGCTCTAGAAAGACTAGCGGGAGCTACGAGCAGTACTTC.

V is TRBV5-1 and J is TRBJ2-2, with 13 nucleotides matching TRBD2. CDR1 and CDR2 from the germline V gene are SGHRS and YFSETQ. This CDR3 has 19 residues. Trimming removed 6 bases from V and 6 bases from J; junction bases left unmatched: 17. The CDR3 nucleotides read TGCGCCAGCACAAGTGTAGGGGGACTAGCGGGACTAACCTCCGGGGAGCTGTTTTTT. Protein product: CASTSVGGLAGLTSGELFF.